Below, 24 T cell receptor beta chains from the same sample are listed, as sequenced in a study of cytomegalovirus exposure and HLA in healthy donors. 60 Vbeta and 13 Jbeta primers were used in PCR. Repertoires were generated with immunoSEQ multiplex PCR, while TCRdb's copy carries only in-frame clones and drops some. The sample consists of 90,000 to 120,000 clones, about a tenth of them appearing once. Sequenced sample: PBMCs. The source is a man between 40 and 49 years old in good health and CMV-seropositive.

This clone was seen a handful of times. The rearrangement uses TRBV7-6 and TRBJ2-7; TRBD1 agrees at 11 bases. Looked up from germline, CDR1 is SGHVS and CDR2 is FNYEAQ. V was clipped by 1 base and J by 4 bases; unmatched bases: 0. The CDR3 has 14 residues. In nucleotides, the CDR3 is TGTGCCAGCAGCTTAGGGGACAGGGGGTACGAGCAGTACTTC. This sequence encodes CASSLGDRGYEQYF. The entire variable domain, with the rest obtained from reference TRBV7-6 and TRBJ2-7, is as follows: GAGVSQSPRYKVTKRGQDVALRCDPISGHVSLYWYRQALGQGPEFLTYFNYEAQQDKSGLPNDRFSAERPEGSISTLTIQRTEQRDSAMYRCASSLGDRGYEQYFGPGTRLTVT.

CDR3 amino acids: CASSHYQDSNQPQHF. The CDR3 coding sequence is TGTGCCAGCAGCCACTACCAGGATAGCAATCAGCCCCAGCATTTT. The rearrangement uses TRBV4-2 and TRBJ1-5, with D unresolved. This CDR3 spans 15 amino acids. Germline CDR1 LGHNA, CDR2 YNFKEQ. V was shortened by 3 bases and J by 0 bases, with 9 bases between the two germline ends.

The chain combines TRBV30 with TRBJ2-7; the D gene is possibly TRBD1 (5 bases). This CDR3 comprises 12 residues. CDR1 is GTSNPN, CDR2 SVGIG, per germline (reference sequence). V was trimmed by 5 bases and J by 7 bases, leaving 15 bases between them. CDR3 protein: CAWRIGYREQYF. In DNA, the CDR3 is TGTGCCTGGCGTATCGGATACAGGGAGCAGTACTTC.

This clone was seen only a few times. CDR3 coding DNA: TGTGCCAGCAGCTTACGCGGGGGCGAGCAGTACTTC. Residues: CASSLRGGEQYF. The chain has TRBV7-9 and TRBJ2-7; 7 bases fit TRBD2. CDR3 length: 12 amino acids. V was pared by 2 bases and J by 6 bases, with 1 base of the junction left unmatched. CDR1 and CDR2 (germline): SEHNR, FQNEAQ (reference sequence).

CDR3 bases: TGTGCCAGCAGCCACCAGGGGGCCGTAGAGACCCAGTACTTC. Translation: CASSHQGAVETQYF. The J gene is TRBJ2-5, the V gene TRBV11-2, with TRBD1 matching 8 bases. Losses at the gene ends were 5 bases for V and 4 bases for J; bases not matched to a gene: 6. This CDR3 is built from 14 residues. Germline V gene lookup returns CDR1 SGHAT and CDR2 FQNNGV.

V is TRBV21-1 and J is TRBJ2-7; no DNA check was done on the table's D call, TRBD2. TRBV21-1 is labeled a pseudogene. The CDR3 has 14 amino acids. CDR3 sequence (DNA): TGTGCCGGGGGACTTCCCGGTGGATCCTACGAGCAGTACTTC. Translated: CAGGLPGGSYEQYF.

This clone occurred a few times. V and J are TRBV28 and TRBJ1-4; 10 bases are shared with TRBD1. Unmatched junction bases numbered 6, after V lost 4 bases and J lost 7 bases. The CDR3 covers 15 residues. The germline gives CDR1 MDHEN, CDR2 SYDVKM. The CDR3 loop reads CASSSPGQGSEKLFF. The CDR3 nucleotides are TGTGCCAGCAGTTCGCCGGGACAGGGGAGTGAAAAACTGTTTTTT.

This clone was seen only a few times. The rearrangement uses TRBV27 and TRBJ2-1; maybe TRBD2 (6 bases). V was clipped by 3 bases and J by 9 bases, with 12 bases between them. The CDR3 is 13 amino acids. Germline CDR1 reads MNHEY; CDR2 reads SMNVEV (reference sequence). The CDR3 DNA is TGTGCCAGCAGTTTTTCGACTAGTAGTGAGCAGTTCTTC. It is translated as CASSFSTSSEQFF.

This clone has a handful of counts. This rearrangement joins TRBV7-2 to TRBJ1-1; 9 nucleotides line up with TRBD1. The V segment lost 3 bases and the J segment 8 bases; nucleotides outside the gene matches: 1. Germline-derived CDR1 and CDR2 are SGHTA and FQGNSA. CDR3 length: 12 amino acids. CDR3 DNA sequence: TGTGCCAGCAGCTTGGACAGGGGCGAAGCTTTCTTT. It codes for CASSLDRGEAFF.

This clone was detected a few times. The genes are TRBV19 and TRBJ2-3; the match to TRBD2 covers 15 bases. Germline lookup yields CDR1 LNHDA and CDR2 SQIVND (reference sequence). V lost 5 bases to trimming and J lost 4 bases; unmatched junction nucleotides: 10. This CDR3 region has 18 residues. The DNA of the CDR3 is TGTGCCAGTAGTTGGCGGAGGACTAGCGGGAGGGGAGCAGATACGCAGTATTTT. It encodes CASSWRRTSGRGADTQYF.

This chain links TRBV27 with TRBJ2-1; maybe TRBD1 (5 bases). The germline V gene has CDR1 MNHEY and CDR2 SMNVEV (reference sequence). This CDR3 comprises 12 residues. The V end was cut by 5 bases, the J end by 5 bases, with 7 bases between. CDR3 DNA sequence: TGTGCCAGCAGTCACAGGAACAATGAGCAGTTCTTC. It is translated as CASSHRNNEQFF.

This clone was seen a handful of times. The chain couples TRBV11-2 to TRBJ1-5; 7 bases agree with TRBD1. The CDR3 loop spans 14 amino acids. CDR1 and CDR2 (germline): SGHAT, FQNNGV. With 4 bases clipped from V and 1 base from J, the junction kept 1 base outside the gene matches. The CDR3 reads CASSSGGSNQPQHF. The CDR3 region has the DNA TGTGCCAGCAGCTCAGGGGGAAGCAATCAGCCCCAGCATTTT.

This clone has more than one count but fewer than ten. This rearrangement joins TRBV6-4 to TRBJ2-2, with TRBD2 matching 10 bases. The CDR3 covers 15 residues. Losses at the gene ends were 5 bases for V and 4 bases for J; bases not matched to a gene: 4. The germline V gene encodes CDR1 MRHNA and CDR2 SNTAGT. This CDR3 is CASSPLAGLTGELFF. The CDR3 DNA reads TGTGCCAGCAGTCCACTAGCGGGACTCACCGGGGAGCTGTTTTTT.

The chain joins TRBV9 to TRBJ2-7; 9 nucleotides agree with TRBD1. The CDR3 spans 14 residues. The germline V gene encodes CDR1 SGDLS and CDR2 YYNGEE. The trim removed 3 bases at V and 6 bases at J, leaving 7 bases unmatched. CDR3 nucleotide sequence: TGTGCCAGCAGCGCTCAGGACAGGGGAACCGAGCAGTACTTC. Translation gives CASSAQDRGTEQYF.

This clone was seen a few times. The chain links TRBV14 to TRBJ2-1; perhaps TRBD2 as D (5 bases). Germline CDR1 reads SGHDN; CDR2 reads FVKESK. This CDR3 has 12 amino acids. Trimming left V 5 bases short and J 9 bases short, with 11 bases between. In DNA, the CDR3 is TGTGCCAGCAGCTTTTATGAGGGTGAGCAGTTCTTC. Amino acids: CASSFYEGEQFF.

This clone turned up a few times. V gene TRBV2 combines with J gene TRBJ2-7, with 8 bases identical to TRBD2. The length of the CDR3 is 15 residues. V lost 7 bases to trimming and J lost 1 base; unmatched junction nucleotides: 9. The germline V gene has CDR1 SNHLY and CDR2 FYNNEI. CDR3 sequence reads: CASTATSAISYEQYF. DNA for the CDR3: TGTGCCAGCACCGCGACTAGCGCCATATCCTACGAGCAGTACTTC.

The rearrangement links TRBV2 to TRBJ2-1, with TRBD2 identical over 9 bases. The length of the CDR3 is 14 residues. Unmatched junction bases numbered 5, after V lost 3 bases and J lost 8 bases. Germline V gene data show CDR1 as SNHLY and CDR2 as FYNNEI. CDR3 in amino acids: CASSEELAGDEQFF. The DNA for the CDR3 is TGTGCCAGCAGTGAGGAGTTAGCGGGAGATGAGCAGTTCTTC.

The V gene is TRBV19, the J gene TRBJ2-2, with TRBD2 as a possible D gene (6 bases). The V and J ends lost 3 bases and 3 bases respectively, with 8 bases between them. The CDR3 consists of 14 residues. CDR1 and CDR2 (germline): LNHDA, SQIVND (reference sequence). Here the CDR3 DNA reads TGTGCCAGTAGTATGGGGGGTCACACCGGGGAGCTGTTTTTT. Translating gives CASSMGGHTGELFF.

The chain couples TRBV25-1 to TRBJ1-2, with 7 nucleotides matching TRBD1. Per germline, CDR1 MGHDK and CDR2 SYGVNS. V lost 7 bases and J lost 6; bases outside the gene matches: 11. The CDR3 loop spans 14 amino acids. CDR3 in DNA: TGTGCCAGCATGTCAGACAGGGTAATTAATGGCTACACCTTC. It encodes CASMSDRVINGYTF.

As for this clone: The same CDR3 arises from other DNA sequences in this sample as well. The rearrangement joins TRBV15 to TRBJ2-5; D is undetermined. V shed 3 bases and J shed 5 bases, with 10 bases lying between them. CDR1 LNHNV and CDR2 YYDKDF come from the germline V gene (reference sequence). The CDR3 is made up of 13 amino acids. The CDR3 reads CATSRSSRETQYF. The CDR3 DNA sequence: TGTGCCACCAGCAGGTCATCGAGGGAGACCCAGTACTTC.

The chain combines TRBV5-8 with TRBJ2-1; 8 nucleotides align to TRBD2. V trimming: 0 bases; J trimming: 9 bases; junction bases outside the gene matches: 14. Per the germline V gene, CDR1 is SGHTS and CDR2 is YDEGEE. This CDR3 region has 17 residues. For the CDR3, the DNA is TGTGCCAGCAGCTTGGGGGCTAGCGGGCTGTTTGTCGGTGAGCAGTTCTTC. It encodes CASSLGASGLFVGEQFF.

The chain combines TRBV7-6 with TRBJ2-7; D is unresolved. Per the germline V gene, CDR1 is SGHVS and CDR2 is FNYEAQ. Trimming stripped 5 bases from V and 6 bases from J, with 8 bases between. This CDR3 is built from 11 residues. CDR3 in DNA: TGTGCCAGCAGCCACTATTCCGAGCAGTACTTC. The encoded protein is CASSHYSEQYF. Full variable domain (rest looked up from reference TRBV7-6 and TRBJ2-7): GAGVSQSPRYKVTKRGQDVALRCDPISGHVSLYWYRQALGQGPEFLTYFNYEAQQDKSGLPNDRFSAERPEGSISTLTIQRTEQRDSAMYRCASSHYSEQYFGPGTRLTVT.

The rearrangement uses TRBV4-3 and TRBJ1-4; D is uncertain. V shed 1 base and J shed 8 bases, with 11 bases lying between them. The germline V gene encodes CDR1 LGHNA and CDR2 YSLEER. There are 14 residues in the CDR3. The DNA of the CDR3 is TGCGCCAGCAGCCAAGGACACGCATCGGAAAAACTGTTTTTT. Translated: CASSQGHASEKLFF.

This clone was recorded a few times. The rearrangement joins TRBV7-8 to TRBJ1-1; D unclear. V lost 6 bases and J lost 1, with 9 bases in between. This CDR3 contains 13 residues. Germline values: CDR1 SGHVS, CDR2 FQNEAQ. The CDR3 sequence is CASSWSKNTEAFF. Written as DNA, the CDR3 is TGTGCCAGCAGTTGGTCTAAGAACACTGAAGCTTTCTTT.